These 29 T cell receptor beta chains originate from one sample sequenced in a study of PD-1 blockade in classical Hodgkin lymphoma. Following autologous stem cell transplantation, relapse occurred in every patient, and exposure to brentuximab vedotin varied. Only in-frame clones appear in the TCRdb table, and some are missing; sequencing was by immunoSEQ multiplex PCR. The table includes roughly 9,900 clones, approximately 90% detected once. The sequenced sample was peripheral blood mononuclear cells (PBMCs), obtained at baseline. These receptors were collected from a human donor with classical Hodgkin lymphoma.

The rearrangement links TRBV5-4 to TRBJ2-5, with a tentative D call TRBD1 (6 bases). Trimming left V 5 bases short and J 2 bases short, with 16 bases between. CDR3 length: 15 residues. The germline gives CDR1 SGHNT, CDR2 YYREEE (reference sequence). The CDR3 protein is CASRIDRLQQETQYF. CDR3 nucleotides: TGTGCCAGCAGAATAGACAGGCTGCAGCAAGAGACCCAGTACTTC. The complete variable domain, with remaining parts taken from reference TRBV5-4 and TRBJ2-5, reads ETGVTQSPTHLIKTRGQQVTLRCSSQSGHNTVSWYQQALGQGPQFIFQYYREEENGRGNFPPRFSGLQFPNYSSELNVNALELDDSALYLCASRIDRLQQETQYFGPGTRLLVL.

The chain is built from TRBV9 and TRBJ1-1; D ambiguous. V was shortened by 0 bases and J by 0 bases, with 15 bases between the two germline ends. The CDR3 covers 17 residues. Germline CDR1 reads SGDLS; CDR2 reads YYNGEE. CDR3 nucleotides: TGTGCCAGCAGCGTAGGGCGGCGAACGAGCTTGAACACTGAAGCTTTCTTT. This translates into CASSVGRRTSLNTEAFF.

CDR3 sequence reads: CASSLETPNTEAFF. CDR3 bases: TGTGCCAGCAGCTTAGAAACACCGAACACTGAAGCTTTCTTT. The rearrangement joins TRBV7-9 to TRBJ1-1; D is uncertain. Trimming cost V 1 base and J 1 base, with 7 bases left between them. Germline CDR1 is SEHNR and CDR2 is FQNEAQ (reference sequence). This CDR3 spans 14 amino acids.

The gene calls are TRBV15 and TRBJ2-1; perhaps TRBD1 as D (6 bases). The CDR3 extends over 17 amino acids. Germline V lookup: CDR1 LNHNV, CDR2 YYDKDF (reference sequence). Trimming removed 0 bases at V and 4 bases at J, with 16 bases between. The CDR3 sequence is CATSRERADSLYNEQFF. CDR3 coding DNA: TGTGCCACCAGCAGAGAGAGGGCGGACAGCTTATACAATGAGCAGTTCTTC.

The chain combines TRBV28 with TRBJ2-7; no definite D call. CDR3 length: 11 amino acids. From germline, CDR1 is MDHEN and CDR2 SYDVKM. The CDR3 loop reads CDTVTDYEQYF. The DNA for the CDR3 is TGTGATACGGTCACGGACTACGAGCAGTACTTC.

The chain recombines TRBV5-1 with TRBJ1-1, with D perhaps TRBD1 (6 bases). The CDR3 has 14 residues. The V and J ends lost 5 bases and 6 bases respectively, with 17 bases between them. Per germline, CDR1 SGHRS and CDR2 YFSETQ. The CDR3 here is CASRRGSEGAEAFF. CDR3 DNA: TGCGCCAGCAGGCGGGGTTCCGAGGGGGCTGAAGCTTTCTTT.

The rearrangement uses TRBV11-3 and TRBJ2-3; 8 nucleotides align to TRBD1. J gave up 1 base and V 4 bases, and 4 bases lay outside the gene matches. Germline CDR1 SGHNT, CDR2 YENEEA. This CDR3 region has 15 residues. The CDR3 region has the DNA TGTGCCAGCAGCTACGGACAGGGTCGCACAGATACGCAGTATTTT. Encoded protein: CASSYGQGRTDTQYF. The full variable domain, rest sourced from reference TRBV11-3 and TRBJ2-3, is EAGVVQSPRYKIIEKKQPVAFWCNPISGHNTLYWYLQNLGQGPELLIRYENEEAVDDSQLPKDRFSAERLKGVDSTLKIQPAELGDSAVYLCASSYGQGRTDTQYFGPGTRLTVL.

The chain has TRBV2 and TRBJ2-1; 11 nucleotides match TRBD2. V was pared by 6 bases and J by 0 bases, with 13 bases of the junction left unmatched. Germline CDR1 and CDR2: SNHLY and FYNNEI. The CDR3 sequence is 19 residues long. The CDR3 DNA is TGTGCCAGCAGAGGATTGGGACTAGCGGAGAGTTTCTCCTACAATGAGCAGTTCTTC. It is translated as CASRGLGLAESFSYNEQFF. Combining the CDR3 with reference TRBV2 and TRBJ2-1 gives the whole variable domain EPEVTQTPSHQVTQMGQEVILRCVPISNHLYFYWYRQILGQKVEFLVSFYNNEISEKSEIFDDQFSVERPDGSNFTLKIRSTKLEDSAMYFCASRGLGLAESFSYNEQFFGPGTRLTVL.

This rearrangement joins TRBV10-3 to TRBJ2-3; 12 bases match TRBD2. The CDR3 loop spans 16 amino acids. Trimming at V came to 6 bases and at J to 3 bases, leaving 7 bases not matched to a gene. The germline V gene has CDR1 ENHRY and CDR2 SYGVKD. CDR3 sequence (DNA): TGTGCCATCAGCCCCCGACTAGCGGGAGATACAGATACGCAGTATTTT. Its protein is CAISPRLAGDTDTQYF.

This clone showed up just a few times. The V call is TRBV6-4, the J call TRBJ2-3; 8 bases agree with TRBD2. CDR1 is MRHNA and CDR2 is SNTAGT in the germline V gene. The length of the CDR3 is 16 residues. V lost 5 bases and J lost 6; bases outside the gene matches: 13. The DNA of the CDR3 is TGTGCCAGCAGTCCCTTTAGCGGGGAGCATACGGATACGCAGTATTTT. Translated, it gives CASSPFSGEHTDTQYF.

CDR3 amino acids: CASSPSTGPQYF. CDR3 DNA sequence: TGTGCCAGCTCCCCCTCGACAGGACCCCAGTACTTC. The rearrangement links TRBV18 to TRBJ2-7; TRBD1 might be the D (6 bases). The V end was cut by 6 bases, the J end by 10 bases, with 16 bases between. The germline V gene has CDR1 KGHSH and CDR2 LQKENI. The CDR3 consists of 12 residues.

This chain uses TRBV7-9 with TRBJ2-7, with TRBD2 as a possible D gene (5 bases). The germline V and J ends were trimmed by 5 bases and 0 bases, with 14 bases remaining between them. The CDR3 extends over 15 amino acids. Germline V CDR1 and CDR2: SEHNR, FQNEAQ (reference sequence). The DNA for the CDR3 is TGTGCCAGCAGCCTGCTTCGGGGTAGCTCCTACGAGCAGTACTTC. Translation: CASSLLRGSSYEQYF.

This chain joins TRBV7-9 and TRBJ2-3; TRBD1 matches 9 bases. The CDR3 totals 16 residues. The germline CDR1 and CDR2 sequences are SEHNR and FQNEAQ (reference sequence). With 1 base clipped from V and 4 bases from J, the junction kept 6 bases outside the gene matches. The CDR3 nucleotides are TGTGCCAGCAGCTTAGGGGACAGGGCGTCCGCAGATACGCAGTATTTT. Translating it yields CASSLGDRASADTQYF.

The chain recombines TRBV5-1 with TRBJ2-3; D remains unclear. Looked up from germline, CDR1 is SGHRS and CDR2 is YFSETQ. This CDR3 is built from 13 residues. V lost 0 bases, J lost 4 bases, and 6 bases lay in between. CDR3 in amino acids: CASSLENPDTQYF. The CDR3 DNA reads as TGCGCCAGCAGCTTGGAGAATCCAGATACGCAGTATTTT.

The chain has TRBV27 and TRBJ1-2, with a possible D match to TRBD1 (5 bases). This CDR3 is 13 amino acids long. CDR1 and CDR2 from the germline V gene are MNHEY and SMNVEV (reference sequence). V gave up 5 bases and J gave up 8 bases, with 15 bases separating them. DNA for the CDR3: TGTGCCAGCAGTAGGGGACGGGAGCGAGGCTACACCTTC. It yields the protein CASSRGRERGYTF.

In its sample, this clone was seen a few times. This rearrangement joins TRBV5-4 to TRBJ2-2, with TRBD2 matching over 8 bases. After removal of 3 bases from V and 2 bases from J, the junction contained 6 bases not matched to a gene. The CDR3 spans 16 residues. CDR1 SGHNT and CDR2 YYREEE come from the germline V gene (reference sequence). This chain's CDR3 is CASSSTGGGNTGELFF. DNA of the CDR3: TGTGCCAGCAGCTCCACCGGGGGGGGTAACACCGGGGAGCTGTTTTTT.

This clone has just a few counts. V usage is TRBV2 and J usage is TRBJ1-1; no clear D. This CDR3 is built from 13 residues. V was trimmed by 10 bases and J by 1 base, leaving 13 bases between them. Germline CDR1 and CDR2: SNHLY and FYNNEI. This chain's CDR3 is CANKGSKNTEAFF. As DNA, the CDR3 is TGTGCCAACAAAGGGAGCAAGAACACTGAAGCTTTCTTT.

CDR3 DNA sequence: TGTGCCAGTAGGGTTGGGGGGAGGCAGCCCCAGCATTTT. The encoded protein is CASRVGGRQPQHF. The rearrangement joins TRBV19 to TRBJ1-5, with a weak D call TRBD1 (5 bases). Trimming shortened V by 6 bases and J by 7 bases, and 13 bases separated the two germline ends. The CDR3 consists of 13 residues. Germline CDR1 and CDR2: LNHDA and SQIVND (reference sequence).

The rearrangement joins TRBV9 to TRBJ2-5, with D unclear. The CDR3 covers 13 residues. The V and J ends lost 0 bases and 5 bases respectively, with 8 bases between them. Germline CDR1 SGDLS, CDR2 YYNGEE. Written as DNA, the CDR3 is TGTGCCAGCAGCGTAGCTGTAGCTGAGACCCAGTACTTC. Translating gives CASSVAVAETQYF.

The chain joins TRBV19 to TRBJ2-7; D not resolved. The CDR3 runs to 13 residues. V gave up 7 bases and J gave up 2 bases, with 12 bases separating them. Germline V gene data show CDR1 as LNHDA and CDR2 as SQIVND (reference sequence). The CDR3 reads CASKGLDAYEQYF. CDR3 coding DNA: TGTGCCAGTAAAGGGCTAGACGCCTACGAGCAGTACTTC.

The V gene is TRBV6-4, the J gene TRBJ2-1; 8 positions match TRBD2. The CDR3 runs 15 residues. The trim removed 6 bases at V and 2 bases at J, leaving 6 bases unmatched. Looked up from germline, CDR1 is MRHNA and CDR2 is SNTAGT. In nucleotides, the CDR3 is TGTGCCAGCAGAGCTACTAGCGGCCCCTACAATGAGCAGTTCTTC. It is translated as CASRATSGPYNEQFF.

A single count supports this clone. This sequence joins TRBV28 and TRBJ2-7; 9 positions match TRBD1. The V and J ends lost 10 bases and 3 bases, in that order; junction bases with no gene match: 10. The germline CDR1 and CDR2 sequences are MDHEN and SYDVKM. This CDR3 spans 14 amino acids. The DNA for the CDR3 is TGTGCCACCTCGACTCCGGGACAGGGCTACGAGCAGTACTTC. Its translation is CATSTPGQGYEQYF.

The chain couples TRBV5-1 to TRBJ2-1, with TRBD2 matching 13 bases. Per germline, CDR1 SGHRS and CDR2 YFSETQ. Trimming cost V 3 bases and J 0 bases; bases outside gene matches: 6. The CDR3 extends over 18 amino acids. CDR3 nucleotide sequence: TGCGCCAGCAGCTCGCGGGGACTAGCGGGGCGCTCCTACAATGAGCAGTTCTTC. Translated, it gives CASSSRGLAGRSYNEQFF.

This chain uses TRBV7-8 with TRBJ2-7; a possible D gene is TRBD2 (6 bases). CDR1 is SGHVS and CDR2 is FQNEAQ in the germline V gene. The CDR3 is 15 amino acids. The germline V and J ends were trimmed by 5 bases and 0 bases, with 14 bases remaining between them. Here the CDR3 reads CASSARLENSYEQYF. CDR3 nucleotides: TGTGCCAGCAGCGCCAGACTAGAAAACTCCTACGAGCAGTACTTC.

The CDR3 reads CASSAGSLAAIDPNTGELFF. Here the CDR3 DNA reads TGTGCCAGCAGCGCCGGGTCACTAGCGGCGATCGACCCGAACACCGGGGAGCTGTTTTTT. J is TRBJ2-2 and V is TRBV9, with 8 bases fitting TRBD2. CDR3 length equals 20 residues. Germline assignment: CDR1 SGDLS and CDR2 YYNGEE. The V gene end was trimmed by 3 bases and the J gene end by 0 bases; junction bases not matched to a gene: 16.

V usage is TRBV4-2 and J usage is TRBJ2-7, with 9 bases aligning to TRBD2. The V segment lost 1 base and the J segment 3 bases; nucleotides outside the gene matches: 7. Germline V lookup: CDR1 LGHNA, CDR2 YNFKEQ. The CDR3 extends over 16 amino acids. The CDR3 nucleotides are TGTGCCAGCAGCCAAGCGGTTGCAGCGGGAGGCTACGAGCAGTACTTC. This encodes CASSQAVAAGGYEQYF.

V usage is TRBV5-1 and J usage is TRBJ2-5; D might be TRBD1 (5 bases). The germline V gene has CDR1 SGHRS and CDR2 YFSETQ. The CDR3 extends over 14 amino acids. The ends were cut back, 0 bases at V and 1 base at J, with 7 bases in the middle. The CDR3 DNA follows: TGCGCCAGCAGCTTGGACAGGTCCCAAGAGACCCAGTACTTC. This sequence encodes CASSLDRSQETQYF.

This rearrangement joins TRBV5-1 to TRBJ2-5, with 9 positions matching TRBD1. The germline V gene encodes CDR1 SGHRS and CDR2 YFSETQ. CDR3 length: 15 residues. With V trimmed by 4 bases and J by 3 bases, 7 bases remained unmatched. CDR3: CASSPGQGLKETQYF. The CDR3, as DNA: TGCGCCAGCAGCCCCGGACAGGGGTTGAAAGAGACCCAGTACTTC. The complete variable domain, with remaining parts taken from reference TRBV5-1 and TRBJ2-5, reads KAGVTQTPRYLIKTRGQQVTLSCSPISGHRSVSWYQQTPGQGLQFLFEYFSETQRNKGNFPGRFSGRQFSNSRSEMNVSTLELGDSALYLCASSPGQGLKETQYFGPGTRLLVL.

The V gene is TRBV15, the J gene TRBJ2-7; tentatively, D is TRBD1 (6 bases). Germline lookup yields CDR1 LNHNV and CDR2 YYDKDF (reference sequence). V lost 3 bases to trimming and J lost 6 bases, with 12 bases between them. The CDR3 has 13 residues. CDR3 DNA sequence: TGTGCCACCAGCAGGCCGGACAGACGCGAGCAGTACTTC. Protein: CATSRPDRREQYF. The complete variable domain, with remaining parts taken from reference TRBV15 and TRBJ2-7, reads DAMVIQNPRYQVTQFGKPVTLSCSQTLNHNVMYWYQQKSSQAPKLLFHYYDKDFNNEADTPDNFQSRRPNTSFCFLDIRSPGLGDTAMYLCATSRPDRREQYFGPGTRLTVT.